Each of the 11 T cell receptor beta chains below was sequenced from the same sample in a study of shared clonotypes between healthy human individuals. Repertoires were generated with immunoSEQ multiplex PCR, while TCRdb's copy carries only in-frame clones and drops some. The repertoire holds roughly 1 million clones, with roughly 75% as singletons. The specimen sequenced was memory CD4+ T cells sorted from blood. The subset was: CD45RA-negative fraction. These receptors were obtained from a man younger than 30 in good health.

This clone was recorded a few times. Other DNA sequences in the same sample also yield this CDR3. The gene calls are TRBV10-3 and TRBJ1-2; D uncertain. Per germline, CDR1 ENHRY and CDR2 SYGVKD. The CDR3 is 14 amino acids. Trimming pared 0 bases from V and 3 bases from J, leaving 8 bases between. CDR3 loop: CAISESGRYYGYTF. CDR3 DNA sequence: TGTGCCATCAGTGAGTCAGGCAGATACTATGGCTACACCTTC.

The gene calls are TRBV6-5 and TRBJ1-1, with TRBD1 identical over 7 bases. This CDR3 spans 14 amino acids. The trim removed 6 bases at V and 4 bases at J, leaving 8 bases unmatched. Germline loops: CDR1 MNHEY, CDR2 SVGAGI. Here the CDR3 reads CASRSTGLGTEAFF. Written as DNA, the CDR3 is TGTGCCAGCAGGTCGACAGGGTTGGGCACTGAAGCTTTCTTT.

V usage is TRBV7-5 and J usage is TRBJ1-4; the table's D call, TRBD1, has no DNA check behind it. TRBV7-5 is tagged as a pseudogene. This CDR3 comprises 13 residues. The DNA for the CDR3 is TGTGCCAGAAGCTTAAGGGGACACGAAAAACTGTTTTTT. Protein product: CARSLRGHEKLFF.

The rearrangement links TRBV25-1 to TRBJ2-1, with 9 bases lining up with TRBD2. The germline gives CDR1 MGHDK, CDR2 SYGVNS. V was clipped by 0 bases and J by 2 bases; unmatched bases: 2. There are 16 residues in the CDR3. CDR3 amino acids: CASSEYSGRTYNEQFF. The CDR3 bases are TGTGCCAGCAGTGAATATAGCGGGAGAACCTACAATGAGCAGTTCTTC.

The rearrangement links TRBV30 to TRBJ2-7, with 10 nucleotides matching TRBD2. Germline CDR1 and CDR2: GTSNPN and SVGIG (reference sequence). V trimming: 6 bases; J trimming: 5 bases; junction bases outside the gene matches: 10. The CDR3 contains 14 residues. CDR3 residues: CACSPVAGGNEQYF. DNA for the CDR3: TGTGCCTGCTCCCCGGTAGCGGGGGGTAACGAGCAGTACTTC.

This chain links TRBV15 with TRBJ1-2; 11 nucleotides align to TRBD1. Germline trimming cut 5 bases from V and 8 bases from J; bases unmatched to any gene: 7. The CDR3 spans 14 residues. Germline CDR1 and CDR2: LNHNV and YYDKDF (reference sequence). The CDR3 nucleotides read TGTGCCACCAGCTTTGGACAGGGGGCGATCGGCTACACCTTC. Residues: CATSFGQGAIGYTF.

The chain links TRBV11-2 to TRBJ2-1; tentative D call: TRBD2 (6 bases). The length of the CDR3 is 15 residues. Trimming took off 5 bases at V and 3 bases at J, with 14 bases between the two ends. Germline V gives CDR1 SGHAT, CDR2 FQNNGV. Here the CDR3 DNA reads TGTGCCAGCAGCCTAACCGGGACTGGCTACAATGAGCAGTTCTTC. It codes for CASSLTGTGYNEQFF.

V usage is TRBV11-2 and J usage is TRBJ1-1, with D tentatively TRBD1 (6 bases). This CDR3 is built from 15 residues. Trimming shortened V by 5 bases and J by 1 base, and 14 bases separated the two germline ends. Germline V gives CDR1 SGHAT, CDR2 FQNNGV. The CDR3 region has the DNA TGTGCCAGCAGCCTACAAGGACAGCCGAACACTGAAGCTTTCTTT. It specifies CASSLQGQPNTEAFF.

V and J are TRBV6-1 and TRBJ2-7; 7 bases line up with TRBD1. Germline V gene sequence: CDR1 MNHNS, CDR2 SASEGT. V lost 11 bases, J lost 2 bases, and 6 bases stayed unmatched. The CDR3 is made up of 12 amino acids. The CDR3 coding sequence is TGTGCCTGCGACAGGGTCACCTACGAGCAGTACTTC. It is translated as CACDRVTYEQYF.

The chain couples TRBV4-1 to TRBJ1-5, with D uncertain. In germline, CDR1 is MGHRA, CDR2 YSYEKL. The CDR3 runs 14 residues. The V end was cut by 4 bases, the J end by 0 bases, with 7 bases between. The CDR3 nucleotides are TGCGCCAGCAGCCCACCAGGTAGCAATCAGCCCCAGCATTTT. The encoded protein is CASSPPGSNQPQHF.

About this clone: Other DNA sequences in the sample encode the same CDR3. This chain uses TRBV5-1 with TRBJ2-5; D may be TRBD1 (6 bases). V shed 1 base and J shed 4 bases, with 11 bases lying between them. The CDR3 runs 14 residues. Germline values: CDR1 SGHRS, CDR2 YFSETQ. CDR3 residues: CASSLSVRGETQYF. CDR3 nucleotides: TGCGCCAGCAGCTTGTCGGTCAGGGGAGAGACCCAGTACTTC. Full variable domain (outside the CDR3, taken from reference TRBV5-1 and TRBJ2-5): KAGVTQTPRYLIKTRGQQVTLSCSPISGHRSVSWYQQTPGQGLQFLFEYFSETQRNKGNFPGRFSGRQFSNSRSEMNVSTLELGDSALYLCASSLSVRGETQYFGPGTRLLVL.